The 18 T cell receptor beta chains presented below share a single source sample, sequenced in a study of blood T cell repertoires in COVID-19. TCRdb's copy holds only in-frame clones and misses some; the assay was immunoSEQ multiplex PCR. Counted here are over 300,000 clones, 90% occurring once; the ten biggest clones make up approximately 7%. Sequenced sample: peripheral blood. These receptors all stem from a man younger than 35 with active or convalescent COVID-19.

The chain employs TRBV7-2 and TRBJ2-7; D might be TRBD1 (5 bases). The germline V gene has CDR1 SGHTA and CDR2 FQGNSA. CDR3 size: 15 residues. V was cut by 3 bases and J by 4 bases, with 16 bases left in between. Written as DNA, the CDR3 is TGTGCCAGCAGCTTCGAGTTTGCAGGGTTATACGAGCAGTACTTC. Translated: CASSFEFAGLYEQYF.

This chain joins TRBV2 and TRBJ2-1; unclear D gene. V was trimmed by 3 bases and J by 12 bases, leaving 21 bases between them. This CDR3 comprises 15 residues. The germline V gene has CDR1 SNHLY and CDR2 FYNNEI. This CDR3 is CASSDRDFAAFGQFF. In nucleotides, the CDR3 is TGTGCCAGCAGTGACCGAGACTTCGCGGCCTTCGGGCAGTTCTTC.

V is TRBV6-2 or TRBV6-3 and J is TRBJ2-7; TRBD2 matches at 11 bases. The CDR3 is 15 amino acids. Germline-derived CDR1 and CDR2 are MNHEY and SVGEGT. The trim removed 5 bases at V and 3 bases at J, leaving 6 bases unmatched. In DNA form, the CDR3 reads TGTGCCAGCAGTACTTTAGCGGGAGGGCGCTACGAGCAGTACTTC. This encodes CASSTLAGGRYEQYF.

V gene TRBV5-4 combines with J gene TRBJ2-3; 10 bases match TRBD2. This CDR3 has 15 residues. CDR1 and CDR2 from the germline V gene are SGHNT and YYREEE (reference sequence). J was trimmed by 3 bases and V by 4 bases; bases with no gene match: 5. CDR3 DNA: TGTGCCAGCAGCCTAAGACTAGCGGGTACAGATACGCAGTATTTT. It translates to CASSLRLAGTDTQYF.

DNA for the CDR3: TGTGCCAGCAGCCTCGTCCTCGGGGACACTGAAGCTTTCTTT. Its protein is CASSLVLGDTEAFF. The chain carries TRBV11-1 and TRBJ1-1, with unresolved D. Germline loops: CDR1 SGHAT, CDR2 FQDESV (reference sequence). This CDR3 has 14 residues. Trimming shortened V by 5 bases and J by 3 bases, and 13 bases separated the two germline ends.

The CDR3 DNA sequence: TGTGCCAGCAGCGTACGGGGGGGATTCGGCTACACCTTC. It yields the protein CASSVRGGFGYTF. V gene TRBV9 combines with J gene TRBJ1-2, with a weak D call TRBD1 (5 bases). CDR1 SGDLS and CDR2 YYNGEE come from the germline V gene. Trimming took off 1 base at V and 8 bases at J, with 12 bases between the two ends. The CDR3 loop spans 13 amino acids.

V is TRBV13 and J is TRBJ2-1; TRBD2 is a possible D gene (5 bases). V was shortened by 9 bases and J by 4 bases, with 16 bases between the two germline ends. This CDR3 region has 14 residues. CDR1 is PRHDT and CDR2 is FYEKMQ in the germline V gene (reference sequence). CDR3 coding DNA: TGTGCCAGTTCGGAGGCTTCGTTGTACAATGAGCAGTTCTTC. This gives the protein CASSEASLYNEQFF.

This chain uses TRBV7-3 with TRBJ2-6; 9 nucleotides match TRBD1. J lost 0 bases, V lost 5 bases, and 11 bases had no gene match. The CDR3 consists of 19 residues. CDR1 is SGHTA and CDR2 is FQGTGA in the germline V gene. The CDR3 here is CASSPGGQDRGSGANVLTF. For the CDR3, the DNA is TGTGCCAGCAGCCCCGGGGGCCAGGACAGGGGCTCTGGGGCCAACGTCCTGACTTTC.

The CDR3 DNA follows: TGTGCCAGCAGCTTGGTGGGCTGGACTGAAGCTTTCTTT. It encodes CASSLVGWTEAFF. The rearrangement links TRBV5-8 to TRBJ1-1; D is ambiguous. V was cut by 0 bases and J by 5 bases, with 8 bases left in between. This CDR3 spans 13 amino acids. The V gene's germline CDR1 is SGHTS and CDR2 YDEGEE.

V and J are TRBV27 and TRBJ1-2, with 9 bases that match TRBD1. Germline V gene data show CDR1 as MNHEY and CDR2 as SMNVEV (reference sequence). CDR3 size: 18 residues. The V gene end was trimmed by 5 bases and the J gene end by 7 bases; junction bases not matched to a gene: 20. The CDR3: CASSPLPGTGPRGGGYTF. The CDR3 nucleotides are TGTGCCAGCAGTCCCCTCCCCGGGACAGGGCCCAGAGGGGGTGGCTACACCTTC.

The chain combines TRBV21-1 with TRBJ1-2; the table's D call TRBD1 went unverified against the DNA. TRBV21-1 is an annotated pseudogene. The CDR3 extends over 15 amino acids. The chain's CDR3 is CASSRTDRENYGYTF. As DNA, the CDR3 is TGTGCCAGCAGCCGAACTGACAGAGAGAACTATGGCTACACCTTC.

The chain employs TRBV6-2 or TRBV6-3 and TRBJ1-1, with TRBD1 matching over 7 bases. Germline loops: CDR1 MNHEY, CDR2 SVGEGT. There are 17 residues in the CDR3. V dropped 3 bases and J dropped 0; count of bases not matched to a gene: 10. CDR3 loop: CASSYSRPGGLNTEAFF. In nucleotides, the CDR3 is TGTGCCAGCAGTTATTCCCGTCCAGGGGGGCTGAACACTGAAGCTTTCTTT.

The J gene is TRBJ2-1, the V gene TRBV7-2; 12 bases align to TRBD2. Germline CDR1 SGHTA, CDR2 FQGNSA. The trim removed 5 bases at V and 7 bases at J, leaving 6 bases unmatched. The CDR3 runs 15 residues. The CDR3 reads CASSRTSGILNEQFF. DNA for the CDR3: TGTGCCAGCAGCCGGACTAGCGGGATACTAAATGAGCAGTTCTTC. Variable domain in full (rest from reference TRBV7-2 and TRBJ2-1): GAGVSQSPSNKVTEKGKDVELRCDPISGHTALYWYRQSLGQGLEFLIYFQGNSAPDKSGLPSDRFSAERTGGSVSTLTIQRTQQEDSAVYLCASSRTSGILNEQFFGPGTRLTVL.

This clone was counted a single time. The chain links TRBV27 to TRBJ2-1, with TRBD2 matching over 8 bases. With 3 bases clipped from V and 2 bases from J, the junction kept 6 bases outside the gene matches. CDR1 and CDR2 (germline): MNHEY, SMNVEV (reference sequence). The CDR3 has 16 residues. The CDR3 protein is CASSFPRTSPYNEQFF. In DNA, the CDR3 is TGTGCCAGCAGTTTTCCTCGGACTAGCCCCTACAATGAGCAGTTCTTC.

The rearrangement joins TRBV28 to TRBJ1-5; the D gene is possibly TRBD1 (5 bases). The ends were cut back, 3 bases at V and 5 bases at J, with 14 bases in the middle. CDR3 length: 15 residues. Germline V gene sequence: CDR1 MDHEN, CDR2 SYDVKM. CDR3 sequence: CASSFSGGRDQPQHF. The DNA for the CDR3 is TGTGCCAGCAGTTTTTCCGGGGGTAGAGATCAGCCCCAGCATTTT. Full variable domain (remainder filled in from reference TRBV28 and TRBJ1-5): DVKVTQSSRYLVKRTGEKVFLECVQDMDHENMFWYRQDPGLGLRLIYFSYDVKMKEKGDIPEGYSVSREKKERFSLILESASTNQTSMYLCASSFSGGRDQPQHFGDGTRLSIL.

In its sample, this clone was seen once. The genes are TRBV4-1 and TRBJ2-1; TRBD1 matches at 7 bases. The junction had 8 bases not matched to a gene; V was cut back by 3 bases and J by 6 bases. From germline, CDR1 is MGHRA and CDR2 YSYEKL. The length of the CDR3 is 15 residues. The CDR3 sequence is CASSHYHRGTNEQFF. DNA of the CDR3: TGCGCCAGCAGCCATTACCACAGGGGAACCAATGAGCAGTTCTTC.

V is TRBV9 and J is TRBJ1-5; TRBD1 is a possible D gene (5 bases). The V end was cut by 4 bases, the J end by 4 bases, with 15 bases between. Germline CDR1 and CDR2: SGDLS and YYNGEE. The length of the CDR3 is 15 residues. The CDR3 nucleotides read TGTGCCAGCAGCAGGGCGGGGGACCCGAATCAGCCCCAGCATTTT. Its protein product is CASSRAGDPNQPQHF.

This chain links TRBV27 with TRBJ1-6; D perhaps matches TRBD1 (5 bases). CDR1 is MNHEY and CDR2 is SMNVEV in the germline V gene (reference sequence). CDR3 length: 15 residues. Between the trimmed V and J ends, which lost 6 bases and 2 bases, there was a span of 11 bases. CDR3 DNA sequence: TGTGCCAGCAGCCCGGGGGGGACCTATAATTCACCCCTCCACTTT. Translating gives CASSPGGTYNSPLHF.